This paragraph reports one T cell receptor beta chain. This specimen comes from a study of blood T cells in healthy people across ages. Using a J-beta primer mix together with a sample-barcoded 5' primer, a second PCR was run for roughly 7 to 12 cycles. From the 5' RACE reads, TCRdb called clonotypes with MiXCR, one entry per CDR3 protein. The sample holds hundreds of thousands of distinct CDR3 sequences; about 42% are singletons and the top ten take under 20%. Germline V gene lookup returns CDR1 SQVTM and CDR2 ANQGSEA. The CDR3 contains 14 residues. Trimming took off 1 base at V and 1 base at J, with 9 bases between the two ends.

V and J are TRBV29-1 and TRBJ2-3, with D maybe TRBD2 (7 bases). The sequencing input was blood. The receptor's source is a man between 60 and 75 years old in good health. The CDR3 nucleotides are TGCAGCGTTGAAGGGCGGGGGCGCACAGATACGCAGTATTTT. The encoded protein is CSVEGRGRTDTQYF.